Shown below are 18 T cell receptor beta chains from a single sample sequenced in a study of T cell changes during pregnancy in multiple sclerosis. Sequencing was performed with immunoSEQ multiplex PCR; in TCRdb, only in-frame clones are kept and a portion is missing. The sample contains over 65,000 clones, approximately 91% of which appear only once. Source: peripheral blood, taken in the first trimester of pregnancy. These receptors were obtained from a female donor with multiple sclerosis, enrolled in a pregnancy study.

The J gene is TRBJ1-1, the V gene TRBV9; possibly TRBD1 for D (6 bases). This CDR3 region has 15 residues. The germline gives CDR1 SGDLS, CDR2 YYNGEE. The V end lost 4 bases, the J end lost 1 base, and 14 bases lay between the germline ends. In nucleotides, the CDR3 is TGTGCCAGCAGCCCACCAAGGACAGCGAACACTGAAGCTTTCTTT. Translated, it gives CASSPPRTANTEAFF. The full variable domain, rest sourced from reference TRBV9 and TRBJ1-1, is DSGVTQTPKHLITATGQRVTLRCSPRSGDLSVYWYQQSLDQGLQFLIQYYNGEERAKGNILERFSAQQFPDLHSELNLSSLELGDSALYFCASSPPRTANTEAFFGQGTRLTVV.

The genes are TRBV5-8 and TRBJ2-5; unclear D gene. The CDR3 is made up of 14 amino acids. V lost 4 bases to trimming and J lost 4 bases, with 14 bases between them. In germline, CDR1 is SGHTS, CDR2 YDEGEE. For the CDR3, the DNA is TGTGCCAGCAGCCTTGGAGTGGTTACAGAGACCCAGTACTTC. Encoded protein: CASSLGVVTETQYF.

The chain has TRBV9 and TRBJ2-1; 8 bases align to TRBD2. Germline CDR1 and CDR2: SGDLS and YYNGEE. This CDR3 spans 17 amino acids. The ends lost 4 bases at V and 4 bases at J; junction bases unmatched: 13. In DNA form, the CDR3 reads TGTGCCAGCAGCATTGCCGGGGGGGAGCGGCTTTACAATGAGCAGTTCTTC. Protein product: CASSIAGGERLYNEQFF.

This chain links TRBV18 with TRBJ2-5, with TRBD2 matching over 14 bases. V trimming: 6 bases; J trimming: 4 bases; junction bases outside the gene matches: 4. The CDR3 covers 15 residues. Germline CDR1 and CDR2: KGHSH and LQKENI. CDR3 bases: TGTGCCAGCTCTCAGGGGACTAGCGGGAGAGAGACCCAGTACTTC. It specifies CASSQGTSGRETQYF.

The chain uses TRBV1 and TRBJ1-4; TRBD1 is the table's D call, not checked against the DNA. TRBV1 is tagged as a pseudogene. The CDR3 consists of 21 residues. CDR3 sequence: CTSSRPGQGAFGWMSHEKLFF. The CDR3 DNA reads as TGCACCAGCAGCCGACCGGGACAGGGGGCGTTCGGTTGGATGAGTCATGAAAAACTGTTTTTT.

DNA of the CDR3: TGTGCCAGCAGTTCCACTAGCGGGGGGGCGTTCTATTACGAGCAGTACTTC. Its translation: CASSSTSGGAFYYEQYF. V gene TRBV27 combines with J gene TRBJ2-7; 13 nucleotides line up with TRBD2. CDR3 length: 17 residues. Germline values: CDR1 MNHEY, CDR2 SMNVEV (reference sequence). The V and J ends lost 4 bases and 4 bases, in that order; junction bases with no gene match: 10.

This rearrangement joins TRBV11-2 to TRBJ2-5; 7 nucleotides match TRBD1. The J segment lost 4 bases and the V segment lost 2 bases, leaving 1 base of the junction unmatched. Germline V gene data show CDR1 as SGHAT and CDR2 as FQNNGV. The CDR3 length is 13 residues. For the CDR3, the DNA is TGTGCCAGCAGCTTACAGGGGGTAGAGACCCAGTACTTC. The encoded protein is CASSLQGVETQYF. Drawing the rest from reference TRBV11-2 and TRBJ2-5, the complete variable domain is EAGVAQSPRYKIIEKRQSVAFWCNPISGHATLYWYQQILGQGPKLLIQFQNNGVVDDSQLPKDRFSAERLKGVDSTLKIQPAKLEDSAVYLCASSLQGVETQYFGPGTRLLVL.

The gene calls are TRBV27 and TRBJ1-1, with D tentatively TRBD1 (5 bases). CDR3 length: 14 residues. Between the trimmed V and J ends, which lost 0 bases and 4 bases, there was a span of 9 bases. The V gene's germline CDR1 is MNHEY and CDR2 SMNVEV (reference sequence). The CDR3 loop reads CASSLSTGGTEAFF. Written as DNA, the CDR3 is TGTGCCAGCAGTTTATCGACCGGGGGCACTGAAGCTTTCTTT.

This rearrangement joins TRBV11-3 to TRBJ1-6; possibly TRBD1 for D (6 bases). Germline V gene sequence: CDR1 SGHNT, CDR2 YENEEA. Between the trimmed V and J ends, which lost 1 base and 8 bases, there was a span of 15 bases. The CDR3 sequence is 16 residues long. Here the CDR3 reads CASSLGYREDDSPLHF. CDR3 DNA: TGTGCCAGCAGCTTAGGTTACAGGGAAGACGATTCACCCCTCCACTTT. The full variable domain, completed using reference TRBV11-3 and TRBJ1-6, is EAGVVQSPRYKIIEKKQPVAFWCNPISGHNTLYWYLQNLGQGPELLIRYENEEAVDDSQLPKDRFSAERLKGVDSTLKIQPAELGDSAVYLCASSLGYREDDSPLHFGNGTRLTVT.

This rearrangement joins TRBV7-2 to TRBJ1-2; 8 nucleotides agree with TRBD1. Per germline, CDR1 SGHTA and CDR2 FQGNSA. Trimming at V came to 3 bases and at J to 8 bases, leaving 5 bases not matched to a gene. The CDR3 extends over 13 amino acids. The DNA for the CDR3 is TGTGCCAGCAGCTTGACAGGGGCCCAAGGCTACACCTTC. Residues: CASSLTGAQGYTF.

In this sample, this clone turned up once. The CDR3, as DNA: TGTGCCAGCAGCTTGGCCAAATCCTACGAGCAGTACTTC. As protein: CASSLAKSYEQYF. The rearrangement uses TRBV5-4 and TRBJ2-7; D is undetermined. There are 13 residues in the CDR3. Trimming took off 0 bases at V and 1 base at J, with 5 bases between the two ends. Germline CDR1 SGHNT, CDR2 YYREEE (reference sequence).

V is TRBV19 and J is TRBJ1-5, with 8 bases fitting TRBD1. CDR1 is LNHDA, CDR2 SQIVND, per germline (reference sequence). The CDR3 totals 16 residues. Trimming cost V 8 bases and J 0 bases; bases outside gene matches: 9. CDR3 in DNA: TGTGCCAGTGGGTTTGACAGGGGAAATAGCAATCAGCCCCAGCATTTT. Its translation is CASGFDRGNSNQPQHF.

The rearrangement uses TRBV29-1 and TRBJ2-2, with TRBD1 matching over 8 bases. Per the germline V gene, CDR1 is SQVTM and CDR2 is ANQGSEA. V was clipped by 5 bases and J by 4 bases; unmatched bases: 9. This CDR3 region has 15 residues. The CDR3 DNA is TGCAGCGTTACACCCGGGACAGGCAGCACCGGGGAGCTGTTTTTT. It encodes CSVTPGTGSTGELFF.

The rearrangement links TRBV19 to TRBJ1-5; D not certain. CDR1 is LNHDA and CDR2 is SQIVND in the germline V gene (reference sequence). The CDR3 runs 12 residues. V dropped 6 bases and J dropped 6 bases, with 9 bases sitting between them. The CDR3, as DNA: TGTGCCAGTAGGGGAGGGAGTCAGCCCCAGCATTTT. It codes for CASRGGSQPQHF.

The rearrangement uses TRBV5-4 and TRBJ1-1; D possibly corresponds to TRBD1 (5 bases). CDR1 and CDR2 from the germline V gene are SGHNT and YYREEE (reference sequence). The V end lost 4 bases, the J end lost 6 bases, and 13 bases lay between the germline ends. This CDR3 comprises 13 residues. The CDR3 DNA reads TGTGCCAGCAGCCCCGTAGGGGATGCTGAAGCTTTCTTT. Translating gives CASSPVGDAEAFF. Supplemented by reference TRBV5-4 and TRBJ1-1, the full variable domain reads ETGVTQSPTHLIKTRGQQVTLRCSSQSGHNTVSWYQQALGQGPQFIFQYYREEENGRGNFPPRFSGLQFPNYSSELNVNALELDDSALYLCASSPVGDAEAFFGQGTRLTVV.

The J gene is TRBJ2-7, the V gene TRBV27, with 7 nucleotides matching TRBD2. The ends lost 8 bases at V and 7 bases at J; junction bases unmatched: 14. Germline V CDR1 and CDR2: MNHEY, SMNVEV (reference sequence). The CDR3 totals 14 residues. CDR3 loop: CASGVRGIGGEQYF. In nucleotides, the CDR3 is TGTGCCAGCGGAGTAAGAGGCATCGGGGGGGAGCAGTACTTC.

This chain links TRBV19 with TRBJ2-1, with 7 bases matching TRBD2. The germline CDR1 and CDR2 sequences are LNHDA and SQIVND (reference sequence). The CDR3 is made up of 14 amino acids. The trim removed 5 bases at V and 0 bases at J, leaving 1 base unmatched. The CDR3 spells CASSRGDSYNEQFF. CDR3 coding DNA: TGTGCCAGTAGTCGGGGGGACTCCTACAATGAGCAGTTCTTC.

The chain uses TRBV18 and TRBJ2-3, with D possibly being TRBD2 (6 bases). Germline V gene sequence: CDR1 KGHSH, CDR2 LQKENI. Trimming removed 2 bases from V and 3 bases from J, with 12 bases in between. There are 15 residues in the CDR3. The CDR3 DNA reads as TGTGCCAGCTCACCAGACGGGAGCTGGACAGATACGCAGTATTTT. Encoded protein: CASSPDGSWTDTQYF.